This record concerns one T cell receptor beta chain sequence. Per the original data handling: Scientists estimated how many nucleated cells there were by amplifying reference gene primers. TCRdb's copy holds only in-frame clones and misses some; the assay was immunoSEQ multiplex PCR. That table gives V, J and clone size, and the DNA gave D and trimming. The table shows under 80,000 clones, with roughly 90% occurring only once. The sample belongs to a study of blood T cell repertoires in COVID-19. At the level of the study: T cells, B-cell-depleted T cells, or PBMCs provided the cDNA or gDNA that served as material.

The sequenced material came from peripheral blood. This sequence was found in a man older than 75 in a cohort sampled during active COVID-19.

CDR3 sequence: CASSLDRVSPLHF. As DNA, the CDR3 is TGCGCCAGCAGCTTGGACAGGGTCTCACCCCTCCACTTT. This rearrangement joins TRBV5-1 to TRBJ1-6; D might be TRBD1 (6 bases). The CDR3 covers 13 residues. Germline CDR1 and CDR2: SGHRS and YFSETQ. Trimming shortened V by 0 bases and J by 10 bases, and 8 bases separated the two germline ends.